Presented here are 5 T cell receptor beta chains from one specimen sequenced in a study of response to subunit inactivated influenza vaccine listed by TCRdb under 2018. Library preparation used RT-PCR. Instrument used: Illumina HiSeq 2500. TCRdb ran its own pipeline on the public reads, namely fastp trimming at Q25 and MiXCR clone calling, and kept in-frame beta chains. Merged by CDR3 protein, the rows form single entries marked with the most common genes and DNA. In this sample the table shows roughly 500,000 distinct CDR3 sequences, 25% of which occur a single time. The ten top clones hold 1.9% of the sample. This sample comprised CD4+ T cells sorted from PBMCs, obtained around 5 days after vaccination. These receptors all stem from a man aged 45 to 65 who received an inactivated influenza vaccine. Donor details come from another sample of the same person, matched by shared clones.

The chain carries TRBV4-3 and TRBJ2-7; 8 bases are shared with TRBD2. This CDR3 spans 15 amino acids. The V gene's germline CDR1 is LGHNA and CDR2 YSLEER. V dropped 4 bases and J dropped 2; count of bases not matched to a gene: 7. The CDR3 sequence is CASSRVTSATYEQYF. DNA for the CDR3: TGCGCCAGCAGCCGTGTGACTAGCGCGACCTACGAGCAGTACTTC.

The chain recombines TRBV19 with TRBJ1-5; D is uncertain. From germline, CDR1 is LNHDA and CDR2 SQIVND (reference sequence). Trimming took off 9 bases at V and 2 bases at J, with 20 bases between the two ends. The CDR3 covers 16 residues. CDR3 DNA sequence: TGTGCCAGCCAGCTAGTAGGTGGTCGAGGCAATCAGCCCCAGCATTTT. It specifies CASQLVGGRGNQPQHF. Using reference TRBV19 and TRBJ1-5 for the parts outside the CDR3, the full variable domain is DGGITQSPKYLFRKEGQNVTLSCEQNLNHDAMYWYRQDPGQGLRLIYYSQIVNDFQKGDIAEGYSVSREKKESFPLTVTSAQKNPTAFYLCASQLVGGRGNQPQHFGDGTRLSIL.

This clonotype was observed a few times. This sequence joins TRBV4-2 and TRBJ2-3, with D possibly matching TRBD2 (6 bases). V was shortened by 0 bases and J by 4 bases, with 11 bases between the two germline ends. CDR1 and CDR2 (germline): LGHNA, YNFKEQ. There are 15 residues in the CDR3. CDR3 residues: CASSQDRRAADTQYF. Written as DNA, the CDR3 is TGTGCCAGCAGCCAAGATCGGAGGGCCGCAGATACGCAGTATTTT.

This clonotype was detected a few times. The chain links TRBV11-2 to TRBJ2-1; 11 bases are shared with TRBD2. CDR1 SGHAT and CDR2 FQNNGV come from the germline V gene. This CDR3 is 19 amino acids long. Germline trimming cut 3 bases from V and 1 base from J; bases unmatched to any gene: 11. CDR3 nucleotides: TGTGCCAGCAGCTTTCAGGGGACTAGCGGCTCTATTTCCTACAATGAGCAGTTCTTC. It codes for CASSFQGTSGSISYNEQFF.

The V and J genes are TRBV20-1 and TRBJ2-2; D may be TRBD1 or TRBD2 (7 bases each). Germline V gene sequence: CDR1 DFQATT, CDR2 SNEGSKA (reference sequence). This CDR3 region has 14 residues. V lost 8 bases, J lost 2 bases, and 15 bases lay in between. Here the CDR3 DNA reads TGCAGTTACAGCGGGACAGCCAACACCGGGGAGCTGTTTTTT. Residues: CSYSGTANTGELFF.